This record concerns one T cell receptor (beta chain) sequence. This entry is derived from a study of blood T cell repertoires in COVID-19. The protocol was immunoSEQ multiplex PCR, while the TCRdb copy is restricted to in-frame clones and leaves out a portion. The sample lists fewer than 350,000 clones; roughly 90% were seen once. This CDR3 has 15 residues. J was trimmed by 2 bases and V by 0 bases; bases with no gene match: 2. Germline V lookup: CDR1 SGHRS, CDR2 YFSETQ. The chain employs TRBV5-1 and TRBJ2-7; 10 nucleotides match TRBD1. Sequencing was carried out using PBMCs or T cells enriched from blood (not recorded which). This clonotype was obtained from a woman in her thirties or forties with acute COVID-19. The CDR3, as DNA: TGCGCCAGCAGCTTGGGCGGGACAGGGGCCTACGAGCAGTACTTC. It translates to CASSLGGTGAYEQYF.